This TCR beta chain was sequenced in a study of cytomegalovirus exposure and HLA in healthy donors. 13 Jbeta primers and 60 Vbeta primers were used for the PCR. TCRdb's table, derived via immunoSEQ multiplex PCR, lists solely in-frame clones and lacks some. Of around 100,000 clones listed, 67% are singletons. Trimming at V came to 0 bases and at J to 2 bases, leaving 10 bases not matched to a gene. Germline-derived CDR1 and CDR2 are ENHRY and SYGVKD. The CDR3 length is 18 residues. Sequencing was performed on PBMCs. This chain uses TRBV10-3 with TRBJ2-7; 10 bases match TRBD2. The origin of this receptor is a man between 25 and 39 years old in good health and CMV-seronegative. The CDR3 region is CAISESTVSSGRTYEQYF. CDR3 nucleotides: TGTGCCATCAGTGAGTCGACGGTGTCTAGCGGGAGAACCTACGAGCAGTACTTC.